This TCR beta chain was obtained from a study of cytomegalovirus exposure and HLA in healthy donors. Background on the study: As released early, the data held some 80 million unique TCRs from HLA-typed donors. Study-level results: For most TCR sequences rarity was the rule, although some public TCRs occurred in many donors. The authors enumerated around 150 TCR beta chains as linked to cytomegalovirus.

The V gene's germline CDR1 is MGHRA and CDR2 YSYEKL. V lost 2 bases, J lost 4 bases, and 11 bases stayed unmatched. The CDR3 runs 16 residues. PCR amplification relied on 60 Vbeta primers (plus 13 Jbeta primers). TCRdb's table, derived via immunoSEQ multiplex PCR, lists solely in-frame clones and lacks some. The sample yields under 250,000 clones, more than 75% seen once. As to this clone: The antigen remains undetermined.

Material for sequencing was PBMCs. This chain uses TRBV4-1 with TRBJ2-7; 7 bases fit TRBD1. This TCR was sampled from a woman between 40 and 50 years old in good health and CMV-seronegative. CDR3 loop: CASSQPGQADFYEQYF. In DNA, the CDR3 is TGCGCCAGCAGCCAACCAGGACAGGCGGATTTTTACGAGCAGTACTTC.